These 31 T cell receptor beta chains share one sample of origin, sequenced in a study of T cell repertoires in cytomegalovirus infection. MiXCR was run by TCRdb on the reads, yielding one entry per CDR3 protein. The sample gives 60,000 to 75,000 distinct CDR3 sequences, around 28% of which show up once; roughly 65% is in the top ten. These receptors' targets are unknown. Sequencing used CD8+ T cells from cultured PBMCs, obtained from culture after CMV antigen stimulation. The receptors originated from a human donor in good health (CMV status not recorded). Some clones in this sample may be carry-over from other donors' samples.

The chain couples TRBV5-1 to TRBJ2-3, with 10 bases aligning to TRBD2. Germline V gene data show CDR1 as SGHRS and CDR2 as YFSETQ. V shed 5 bases and J 6 bases; nucleotides not matched to a gene: 12. The CDR3 runs to 16 residues. CDR3 nucleotide sequence: TGCGCCAGCAGACGGGCTAGCGGGGGAGTAATGGATACGCAGTATTTT. It codes for CASRRASGGVMDTQYF.

This clonotype was seen a handful of times. This chain connects TRBV9 to TRBJ2-2; 9 nucleotides agree with TRBD2. Losses at the gene ends were 0 bases for V and 5 bases for J; bases not matched to a gene: 5. CDR1 and CDR2 from the germline V gene are SGDLS and YYNGEE. The CDR3 runs 16 residues. CDR3: CASSVAPSGGTGELFF. In DNA, the CDR3 is TGTGCCAGCAGCGTAGCTCCGAGCGGGGGGACCGGGGAGCTGTTTTTT. The whole variable domain, filled in from reference TRBV9 and TRBJ2-2, reads DSGVTQTPKHLITATGQRVTLRCSPRSGDLSVYWYQQSLDQGLQFLIQYYNGEERAKGNILERFSAQQFPDLHSELNLSSLELGDSALYFCASSVAPSGGTGELFFGEGSRLTVL.

This clonotype was observed at least ten times. The J gene is TRBJ2-7, the V gene TRBV20-1, with 7 bases lining up with TRBD2. There are 14 residues in the CDR3. Germline CDR1 DFQATT, CDR2 SNEGSKA (reference sequence). Trimming cost V 6 bases and J 7 bases; bases outside gene matches: 15. The CDR3 sequence: CSALREGGSKEQYF. The CDR3 nucleotides read TGCAGTGCCCTTAGAGAAGGCGGGAGTAAGGAGCAGTACTTC.

J is TRBJ1-4 and V is TRBV7-6; D gene unclear. CDR3 length: 14 amino acids. Germline loops: CDR1 SGHVS, CDR2 FNYEAQ. Between the trimmed V and J ends, which lost 5 bases and 8 bases, there was a span of 15 bases. The CDR3 DNA reads as TGTGCCAGCAGCCCCCCGGGCGCGGGAGAAAAACTGTTTTTT. Translating gives CASSPPGAGEKLFF.

This clonotype was seen ten or more times. The chain recombines TRBV29-1 with TRBJ1-3; D unclear. The V gene's germline CDR1 is SQVTM and CDR2 ANQGSEA. V was clipped by 4 bases and J by 4 bases, with 8 bases between them. The CDR3 has 12 amino acids. CDR3 DNA: TGCAGCGTTGCAGGACTCGGAAACACCATATATTTT. Its translation: CSVAGLGNTIYF. Full variable domain (missing parts from reference TRBV29-1 and TRBJ1-3): SAVISQKPSRDICQRGTSLTIQCQVDSQVTMMFWYRQQPGQSLTLIATANQGSEATYESGFVIDKFPISRPNLTFSTLTVSNMSPEDSSIYLCSVAGLGNTIYFGEGSWLTVV.

In its sample, this clonotype was seen a few times. The V and J genes are TRBV9 and TRBJ2-1; TRBD2 agrees at 8 bases. The junction had 12 bases not matched to a gene; V was cut back by 2 bases and J by 5 bases. This CDR3 comprises 17 residues. Germline CDR1 SGDLS, CDR2 YYNGEE. The CDR3 spells CASSVYPGAGGNNEQFF. CDR3 coding DNA: TGTGCCAGCAGCGTTTACCCTGGGGCGGGGGGAAACAATGAGCAGTTCTTC. The variable domain in full, completed from reference TRBV9 and TRBJ2-1, reads DSGVTQTPKHLITATGQRVTLRCSPRSGDLSVYWYQQSLDQGLQFLIQYYNGEERAKGNILERFSAQQFPDLHSELNLSSLELGDSALYFCASSVYPGAGGNNEQFFGPGTRLTVL.

This clonotype was seen just once. This sequence joins TRBV7-9 and TRBJ2-7; 10 bases map to TRBD2. The J segment lost 10 bases and the V segment lost 0 bases, leaving 6 bases of the junction unmatched. Per germline, CDR1 SEHNR and CDR2 FQNEAQ (reference sequence). The CDR3 has 14 amino acids. CDR3 coding DNA: TGTGCCAGCAGCTTAGCATCTAGCGGGAGTTTTCAGTACTTC. This gives the protein CASSLASSGSFQYF.

This clonotype showed up many times. This rearrangement joins TRBV7-8 to TRBJ1-4; the D gene is possibly TRBD1 (6 bases). Germline-derived CDR1 and CDR2 are SGHVS and FQNEAQ. The CDR3 is made up of 15 amino acids. Between the trimmed V and J ends, which lost 6 bases and 0 bases, there was a span of 11 bases. CDR3 residues: CASRQGVATNEKLFF. CDR3 in DNA: TGTGCCAGCAGACAGGGAGTTGCAACTAATGAAAAACTGTTTTTT.

This clonotype was counted ten times or more. The chain employs TRBV7-9 and TRBJ2-7; D is possibly TRBD2 (6 bases). Germline CDR1 and CDR2: SEHNR and FQNEAQ (reference sequence). The CDR3 consists of 14 residues. V was shortened by 5 bases and J by 2 bases, with 13 bases between the two germline ends. CDR3 DNA sequence: TGTGCCAGCAGCCCTGGGGACTCCACCTACGAGCAGTACTTC. It specifies CASSPGDSTYEQYF.

This clonotype appeared many times. The genes are TRBV28 and TRBJ1-1, with a weak D call TRBD1 (5 bases). The germline V and J ends were trimmed by 4 bases and 4 bases, with 16 bases remaining between them. The CDR3 is 15 residues long. Germline V CDR1 and CDR2: MDHEN, SYDVKM. The CDR3 DNA sequence: TGTGCCAGCAGTTGGATCAGTAATGGGGGCACTGAAGCTTTCTTT. Translated: CASSWISNGGTEAFF.

This clonotype was recorded at least ten times. The chain couples TRBV12-3 or TRBV12-4 to TRBJ1-1, with D possibly being TRBD1 (5 bases). V gave up 5 bases and J gave up 8 bases, with 12 bases separating them. This CDR3 is 12 amino acids long. CDR3 in amino acids: CASSPQEFEAFF. The DNA for the CDR3 is TGTGCCAGCAGTCCACAGGAGTTCGAAGCTTTCTTT.

This clonotype was observed at least ten times. V usage is TRBV5-1 and J usage is TRBJ1-1; 7 bases are shared with TRBD1. Germline-derived CDR1 and CDR2 are SGHRS and YFSETQ. Germline trimming cut 0 bases from V and 10 bases from J; bases unmatched to any gene: 12. The CDR3 is 15 amino acids. The chain's CDR3 is CASSLAGQGGVGAFF. DNA for the CDR3: TGCGCCAGCAGCTTGGCCGGTCAGGGGGGTGTCGGAGCTTTCTTT. The variable domain in full, with the rest retrieved from reference TRBV5-1 and TRBJ1-1, is KAGVTQTPRYLIKTRGQQVTLSCSPISGHRSVSWYQQTPGQGLQFLFEYFSETQRNKGNFPGRFSGRQFSNSRSEMNVSTLELGDSALYLCASSLAGQGGVGAFFGQGTRLTVV.

The gene calls are TRBV20-1 and TRBJ2-7; weak D call: TRBD2 (6 bases). Trimming shortened V by 1 base and J by 3 bases, and 13 bases separated the two germline ends. Germline V gene sequence: CDR1 DFQATT, CDR2 SNEGSKA (reference sequence). There are 14 residues in the CDR3. The CDR3 protein is CSARAWDLNYEQYF. The DNA of the CDR3 is TGCAGTGCTAGAGCTTGGGACTTAAACTACGAGCAGTACTTC.

With regard to this clonotype: An end of the junction does not agree with germline; a read error may underlie this. This chain links TRBV7-3 with TRBJ2-1; D possibly matches TRBD1 or TRBD2 (5 bases each). This CDR3 comprises 16 residues. Germline V gene data show CDR1 as SGHTA and CDR2 as FQGTGA. The CDR3 region has the DNA TGTTCCAGCAGCTGGGGACCGGGGCCAGGCTACAATGAGCAGTTCTTC. This translates into CSSSWGPGPGYNEQFF.

The sample holds many counts of this clonotype. The genes are TRBV27 and TRBJ2-5; unclear D gene. From germline, CDR1 is MNHEY and CDR2 SMNVEV (reference sequence). V lost 7 bases and J 2 bases, leaving 5 bases between the germline ends. The CDR3 covers 11 residues. The CDR3 loop reads CASKWQETQYF. DNA of the CDR3: TGTGCCAGCAAATGGCAAGAGACCCAGTACTTC.

This clonotype was counted only a few times. The CDR3 sequence is CASSFSGQTTDTQYF. CDR3 in DNA: TGTGCCAGCAGCTTCTCGGGACAGACCACAGATACGCAGTATTTT. The rearrangement joins TRBV7-8 to TRBJ2-3, with TRBD1 matching over 7 bases. V was pared by 3 bases and J by 2 bases, with 5 bases of the junction left unmatched. Germline V gives CDR1 SGHVS, CDR2 FQNEAQ. CDR3 length equals 15 residues.

The V and J genes are TRBV19 and TRBJ1-5; D gene ambiguous. The CDR3 loop spans 12 amino acids. CDR1 LNHDA and CDR2 SQIVND come from the germline V gene (reference sequence). Trimming shortened V by 0 bases and J by 7 bases, and 4 bases separated the two germline ends. The CDR3 loop reads CASSIDQQPQHF. The CDR3 nucleotides are TGTGCCAGTAGTATAGATCAACAGCCCCAGCATTTT.

This clonotype came up a few times. The J gene is TRBJ2-7, the V gene TRBV6-2 or TRBV6-3; D is unclear. The length of the CDR3 is 11 residues. Trimming stripped 2 bases from V and 7 bases from J, with 6 bases between. Germline CDR1 is MNHEY and CDR2 is SVGEGT. The DNA for the CDR3 is TGTGCCAGCAGTTACAACCGAGAGCAGTACTTC. Encoded protein: CASSYNREQYF.

The sample holds many counts of this clonotype. The rearrangement links TRBV11-2 to TRBJ2-2; D is unresolved. This CDR3 is 14 amino acids long. Germline V gives CDR1 SGHAT, CDR2 FQNNGV. Trimming removed 7 bases from V and 7 bases from J, with 16 bases in between. CDR3 bases: TGTGCCAGCACCCCCCTCGCACCAAACGGGGAGCTGTTTTTT. This codes for CASTPLAPNGELFF.

This clonotype was counted at least ten times. V is TRBV4-3 and J is TRBJ2-3; D unresolved. The V gene lost 0 bases and the J gene lost 8 bases, with 12 bases spanning the gap. The V gene's germline CDR1 is LGHNA and CDR2 YSLEER. CDR3 length: 14 amino acids. The chain's CDR3 is CASSQDPLIFTQYF. CDR3 nucleotide sequence: TGCGCCAGCAGCCAAGATCCCCTCATTTTTACGCAGTATTTT.

The V and J genes are TRBV27 and TRBJ1-3; D gene ambiguous. The CDR3 runs 14 residues. Germline V lookup: CDR1 MNHEY, CDR2 SMNVEV (reference sequence). V gave up 4 bases and J gave up 2 bases, with 9 bases separating them. The CDR3 DNA reads as TGTGCCAGCAGTTCACATGGGACTGGAAACACCATATATTTT. Protein product: CASSSHGTGNTIYF.

This clonotype has a count of ten or more. The chain joins TRBV7-6 to TRBJ2-3, with 11 positions matching TRBD2. The CDR3 is 18 amino acids. V shed 6 bases and J 2 bases; nucleotides not matched to a gene: 13. Germline V CDR1 and CDR2: SGHVS, FNYEAQ. CDR3 region: CASSSLSGLAEITDTQYF. The CDR3 DNA is TGTGCCAGCAGTTCCCTCTCGGGACTAGCGGAGATCACAGATACGCAGTATTTT.

This clonotype was found many times. This chain joins TRBV19 and TRBJ1-2, with D possibly matching TRBD1 (5 bases). The CDR3 covers 15 residues. V was clipped by 11 bases and J by 4 bases, with 23 bases between them. In germline, CDR1 is LNHDA, CDR2 SQIVND (reference sequence). CDR3 loop: CACAGAHQAGYGYTF. In DNA form, the CDR3 reads TGTGCCTGTGCCGGGGCCCACCAGGCGGGCTATGGCTACACCTTC.

This clonotype has a count of ten or more. This chain links TRBV11-2 with TRBJ2-1; tentatively, D is TRBD1 or TRBD2 (5 bases each). V lost 4 bases and J 4 bases, leaving 8 bases between the germline ends. The CDR3 spans 13 residues. The germline V gene has CDR1 SGHAT and CDR2 FQNNGV. As DNA, the CDR3 is TGTGCCAGCAGCTCTGGGGGTTACAATGAGCAGTTCTTC. Translating gives CASSSGGYNEQFF.

The rearrangement links TRBV5-5 to TRBJ2-7, with 8 bases aligning to TRBD1. Germline lookup yields CDR1 SGHKS and CDR2 YYEKEE (reference sequence). J was trimmed by 5 bases and V by 9 bases; bases with no gene match: 10. The CDR3 length is 13 residues. CDR3 nucleotides: TGTGCCACCCGGACAGGGATCACAAACGAGCAGTACTTC. This codes for CATRTGITNEQYF.

The sample holds a few counts of this clonotype. This chain connects TRBV4-3 to TRBJ1-2; 8 positions match TRBD1. Germline-derived CDR1 and CDR2 are LGHNA and YSLEER. The V segment lost 2 bases and the J segment 3 bases; nucleotides outside the gene matches: 17. This CDR3 contains 19 residues. The CDR3 sequence is CASSQKSGTGGSPYYGYTF. In DNA form, the CDR3 reads TGCGCCAGCAGCCAAAAGTCCGGGACAGGAGGCTCACCTTACTATGGCTACACCTTC.

The chain joins TRBV5-1 to TRBJ2-1; 9 bases agree with TRBD1. CDR3 length: 14 amino acids. V lost 3 bases and J lost 6; bases outside the gene matches: 4. The V gene's germline CDR1 is SGHRS and CDR2 YFSETQ. CDR3 protein: CASSSGTGSNEQFF. The CDR3 nucleotides are TGCGCCAGCAGCTCCGGGACAGGGTCCAATGAGCAGTTCTTC.

There are a few counts of this clonotype. The rearrangement joins TRBV4-1 to TRBJ1-5, with 8 bases lining up with TRBD1. Looked up from germline, CDR1 is MGHRA and CDR2 is YSYEKL. CDR3 length: 15 amino acids. After removal of 0 bases from V and 6 bases from J, the junction contained 4 bases not matched to a gene. The CDR3 spells CASSQEWTGLQPQHF. CDR3 DNA sequence: TGCGCCAGCAGCCAAGAGTGGACAGGGCTTCAGCCCCAGCATTTT.

V and J are TRBV18 and TRBJ2-1; 10 bases match TRBD2. The germline CDR1 and CDR2 sequences are KGHSH and LQKENI. The CDR3 runs 15 residues. V lost 4 bases, J lost 2 bases, and 2 bases stayed unmatched. The CDR3 loop reads CASSQAGGPYNEQFF. For the CDR3, the DNA is TGTGCCAGCTCACAAGCGGGAGGGCCCTACAATGAGCAGTTCTTC.

This clonotype has ten or more counts. The J gene is TRBJ1-1, the V gene TRBV29-1; D remains ambiguous. This CDR3 contains 13 residues. Germline V gives CDR1 SQVTM, CDR2 ANQGSEA. V lost 1 base and J 1 base, leaving 7 bases between the germline ends. The CDR3 reads CSVEVAANTEAFF. The CDR3 DNA is TGCAGCGTTGAAGTGGCAGCGAACACTGAAGCTTTCTTT. Based on the CDR3 plus reference TRBV29-1 and TRBJ1-1, the full variable domain is SAVISQKPSRDICQRGTSLTIQCQVDSQVTMMFWYRQQPGQSLTLIATANQGSEATYESGFVIDKFPISRPNLTFSTLTVSNMSPEDSSIYLCSVEVAANTEAFFGQGTRLTVV.

This clonotype was detected a few times. The chain joins TRBV14 to TRBJ1-2; D unresolved. This CDR3 is built from 14 residues. Germline V gene data show CDR1 as SGHDN and CDR2 as FVKESK. V lost 5 bases, J lost 1 base, and 11 bases lay in between. The CDR3 coding sequence is TGTGCCAGCAGCGCTGTGACGGATAACTATGGCTACACCTTC. Protein product: CASSAVTDNYGYTF.